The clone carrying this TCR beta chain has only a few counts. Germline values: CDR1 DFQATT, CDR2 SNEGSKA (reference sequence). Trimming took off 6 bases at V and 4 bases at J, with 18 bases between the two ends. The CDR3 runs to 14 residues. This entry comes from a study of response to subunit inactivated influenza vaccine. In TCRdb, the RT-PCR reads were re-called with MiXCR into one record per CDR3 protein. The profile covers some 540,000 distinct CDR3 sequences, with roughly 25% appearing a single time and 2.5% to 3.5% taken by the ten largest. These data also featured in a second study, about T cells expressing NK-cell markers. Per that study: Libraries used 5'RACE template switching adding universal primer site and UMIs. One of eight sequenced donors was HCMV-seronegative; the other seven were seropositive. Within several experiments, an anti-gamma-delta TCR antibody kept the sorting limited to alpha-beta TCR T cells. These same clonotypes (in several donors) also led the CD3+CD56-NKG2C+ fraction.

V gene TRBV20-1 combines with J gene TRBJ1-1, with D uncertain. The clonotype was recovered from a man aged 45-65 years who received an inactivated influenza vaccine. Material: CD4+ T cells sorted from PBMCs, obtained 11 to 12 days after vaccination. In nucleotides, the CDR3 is TGCAGTGCCCTACCCCTACCCCTGGGCACTGAAGCTTTCTTT. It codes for CSALPLPLGTEAFF.